This TCR beta chain was recorded in a study of cytomegalovirus exposure and HLA in healthy donors (dated by TCRdb to about 2017). Regarding the study in general: According to an earlier analysis of 450 to 650 of the donors, about 179 million T cells yielded 117 million unique TCR beta sequences and around 280 Gb of sequence data. About 330 gigabases of sequencing data and roughly 80 million unique TCR sequences made up an early release that covered 500 to 650 HLA-typed donors. The genetic ancestry cluster associated with self-reported Caucasian donors included around four fifths of the approximately 430 genotyped donors. The aim of the study was to test whether cataloging public T cell receptors could identify signatures of past pathogen exposure. The T cell repertoires of 666 subjects were profiled by immunosequencing and related to cytomegalovirus serostatus. Along with the approximately 700-subject first cohort, a separate validation cohort of about 110 different subjects was used. To predict cytomegalovirus infection status, the study brought together high-throughput TCR immunosequencing, statistical association of individual TCRs with disease status, and machine learning. A later analysis re-analyzed previously published TCR beta repertoires from approximately 670 donors and added high-resolution HLA genotyping to study TCR occurrence patterns. Rather than using new phenotypic data, the later analysis identified candidate immune exposures from TCR beta sequences and from how often those sequences occurred across donors. To decide whether each TCR beta V gene segment behaved as functional or pseudogenic, an earlier analysis of approximately 620 of the donors relied on high-throughput TCR beta sequencing. Donor age, sex, ethnicity and CMV serostatus were compiled alongside the repertoire data. In a later genetic analysis, genome-wide SNP genotypes for about 55% of the roughly 670 donors were used, and that subset was treated as a discovery cohort. All discovery cohort repertoires had been generated on a single sequencing platform. HLA typing covered class I and class II loci at four-digit resolution. Typing coverage varied by locus: roughly 629-640 donors for A, B, C, DRB1 and DQB1; roughly 510 for DQA1; about 600 for DPA1; fewer than 480 for DPB1. A handful of DR-DQ haplotypes were treated as single units for association and clustering because of strong linkage in the cohort. Among almost 400 genotyped donors of the cohort, an average of roughly 240,000 unique TCR beta nucleotide sequences were sequenced per donor, 15% to 20% of them non-productive.

V has 6 bases trimmed and J has 5 bases trimmed; junction bases matching no gene number 5. The germline V gene specifies ENHRY as CDR1 and SYGVKD as CDR2. The CDR3 numbers 13 residues from cysteine through phenylalanine. Only the CDR3 region is kept as DNA, spanning 39 bases read in frame from base 1. General findings and caveats noted by the study authors: A cluster of highly shared sequence variants was judged likely to represent a technical artifact of the sequencing pipeline. It was suggested by the authors that the approach could potentially be generalized to other disease states and immunological phenotypes. Most TCR sequences were observed very rarely across donors, whereas some public TCRs were present in many individuals. Correlated functional status among segregating V segments might reflect linkage disequilibrium, but an unknown experimental factor could not be ruled out. An association between a missense DCLRE1C variant and V-gene and J-gene trimming of TCR beta chains was found in a later genetic analysis and replicated in an independent cohort. In an earlier analysis of fewer than 750 of the donors, most TCR beta V segments were observed in productive rearrangements about 87% or about 30% of the time, broadly matching IMGT annotations. In a later analysis, the rate of TCR association differed among HLA loci, with DRB1 alleles having the most associated TCRs and HLA-C alleles having the fewest. For the cohort, immune exposure information was limited to CMV serostatus. When HLA alleles, especially DR and DQ, strongly co-occurred, TCR associations were difficult to assign to individual alleles. Cytomegalovirus status was reported to be diagnosed by the classifier with high specificity and sensitivity in both the original and validation cohorts. According to a later genetic analysis, donors in an Asian-associated ancestry cluster had fewer N-insertions in productive TCRs than the roughly 660-donor mean. The study gave a list of around 170 TCR beta chains associated with cytomegalovirus. The earlier analysis of 587 of the donors excluded roughly 17 rarely observed V segments, including chromosome 9 orphons, because counts were too low. Some IMGT-functional V segments, including TRBV6-2 and TRBV6-3, could not be distinguished by the 87-base-pair reads and were therefore excluded. In a later analysis, some 18,000 TCR beta sequences were associated with specific HLA alleles at a false discovery rate of 0.05. Because HLA typing was unavailable for some donors at each locus, only the typed subset was used in association tests. A further reported finding was that TCR beta sequences accurately predicted the HLA-A and HLA-B alleles for most subjects in the first cohort. In vitro tests confirmed that a few of the cytomegalovirus-associated TCR beta chains recognize cytomegalovirus antigens. Sequencing depth was assumed to be roughly uniform across donors in the presence/absence analyses, though that assumption may not hold. Several of the top co-occurrence clusters appeared to be linked to parvovirus B19, influenza, CMV and Epstein-Barr virus, according to a later analysis. Most CMV-associated TCR beta chains appeared to be HLA-restricted in a later analysis, and the HLA associations seemed to be driven largely by CMV exposure. In a later analysis, HLA-associated TCR beta chains showed more clonal expansion and lower generation probabilities than non-associated chains that were equally common. The cohort was sequenced for TCR beta chains only, and without alpha or paired-chain data the features that could be detected were limited.

The cohort consisted of 600 or so healthy bone marrow donors. Cohort members were all nominally healthy when sampled, although unrecorded immune exposures were likely present. The donor tested CMV seronegative and was one of the 352 seronegative cohort members. A peripheral blood sample was collected from each donor, and TCR beta sequencing was performed on peripheral blood mononuclear cells. Genomic DNA extraction from the blood cell samples was performed with the Qiagen DNeasy Blood Extraction Kit. Library preparation used the immunoSEQ multiplex PCR assay. For the multiplex PCR, a mixture combining 60 forward primers for TCR Vbeta segments and 13 reverse primers for TCR Jbeta segments was used. Amplification of the CDR3 region of rearranged TCR beta genes was performed with a multiplex PCR assay on genomic DNA. Amplified TCR beta libraries were sequenced as 87-base-pair reads on the Illumina HiSeq System. The original pipeline was this. A later analysis tallied 75 million to 95 million unique TCR beta chains across the 550 to 850 repertoires, and about 12 million of those chains were shared by two or more donors. Raw reads were error-corrected and collapsed into unique sequences by a nearest-neighbor algorithm in which closely related sequences were merged to remove PCR and sequencing errors. CDR3 sequences were aligned to IMGT reference sequences to assign V, D and J gene segments. For a sequence to be retained, a match of at least six nucleotides to both a V gene segment and a J gene segment was required. A rearrangement was called productive if the CDR3 had no stop codons and remained in frame with V and J, and every other rearrangement was called non-productive. Following IMGT convention, CDR3 was defined as the stretch from the second conserved V-encoded cysteine up to the conserved J-encoded phenylalanine. Sequences without an unambiguous match to a single V gene segment were excluded from the earlier analysis of over 500 of the donors. An earlier analysis of a few hundred of the donors classified V segments as functional when productive rearrangements were above 56.7% and as segregating when the standard deviation between donors was above 5%. A statistical classification framework was built for diagnosing cytomegalovirus status from the catalog of TCR beta chain sequences. In a later analysis, TCR nucleotide sequences were compared against IMGT/GENE-DB human TR gene sequences so that V and J genes could be assigned. In a later analysis, CDR3 sequences and most-parsimonious VDJ recombination scenarios were assigned using the TCRdist pipeline. A later analysis defined each TCR beta chain by its CDR3 amino acid sequence plus V-gene family, and excluded reads lacking a unique V-gene family. As a way to deal with suspected cross-contamination and a sequencing artifact, a later analysis dropped 450 to 600 nucleotide sequences that were highly shared and had low generation probability. For each public chain, a later analysis derived a clonal expansion index from normalized ranks of inferred template counts within each repertoire. Generation probabilities in a later analysis came from a VDJ recombination model fitted to out-of-frame rearrangements, and those results were checked against IGoR. Hypergeometric tests were used in a later analysis to score TCR-TCR, TCR-HLA and TCR-CMV co-occurrence, with a repertoire-size bias correction applied to the TCR pairs. A later analysis estimated false discovery rates by permuting HLA or CMV assignments 20 times. In a later analysis, co-occurring TCRs were grouped with DBSCAN, and TCRdist sequence similarity was added when clustering was performed within HLA-allele-positive subsets. Repertoires with fewer than 30,000 or more than 120,000 public chains were left out of co-occurrence clustering, as were five repertoires with anomalous nucleotide sharing. This immuneACCESS table, as held by TCRdb, lists in-frame sequences with V and J called but not all clones. Of the missing ones, under half trace to an unresolved V gene in checked studies; the others have no known cause. V, J and clone size are taken as reported in that table, and D and trimming were inferred from the DNA itself. For this sample there are tens of thousands of clones; over 75% appear just once. The top ten constitute 3.8% of the sample.

To note about this clone: No cognate antigen has been identified for it. Per-nucleotide qualities are absent, and no much larger clonotype sits a single base away.

The sequence derives from a man in his fifties in good health and CMV-seronegative. The chain couples TRBV10-3 to TRBJ1-1, with 8 middle bases fitting TRBD1. Sequencing was carried out using PBMCs. The CDR3 protein: CAIREQGETEAFF. Read as DNA, the sequence is TGTGCCATCAGGGAACAGGGGGAGACTGAAGCTTTCTTT.